Listed below are T cell receptor beta chains from one sample, sequenced in a study of T cells in Graves' hyperthyroidism and ophthalmopathy. TCRdb fed the multiplex PCR reads into MiXCR, producing one record per CDR3 protein. The data hold a few hundred thousand distinct CDR3 sequences, with about 15% observed a single time. Sequenced sample: blood. The receptors shown here come from a woman under 30 with Graves' hyperthyroidism. Each CDR3 is given with its conserved first and last residue. The D gene is left open where the match is weak. Clone size is shown for a subset of rows, as once, few, many or a class of expanded clone.

CDR3 protein: CASSLVLGAGANVLTF; CDR3 DNA: TGCGCCAGCAGCTTGGTATTGGGGGCTGGGGCCAACGTCCTGACTTTC; D gene: .; J gene: TRBJ2-6; clone size: .; V gene: TRBV5-1
CDR3 protein: CSADRNEKLFF; CDR3 DNA: TGCAGTGCGGACAGGAATGAAAAACTGTTTTTT; D gene: TRBD1; J gene: TRBJ1-4; clone size: many; V gene: TRBV20-1
CDR3 protein: CASTRDTLNTEAFF; CDR3 DNA: TGTGCCAGCACAAGGGACACTTTGAACACTGAAGCTTTCTTT; D gene: .; J gene: TRBJ1-1; clone size: many; V gene: TRBV9
CDR3 protein: CASRRSRDRGDNEQFF; CDR3 DNA: TGTGCCAGCAGGAGGAGCCGGGACAGGGGGGACAATGAGCAGTTCTTC; D gene: TRBD1; J gene: TRBJ2-1; clone size: .; V gene: TRBV6-1
CDR3 protein: CASSMALLGEQFF; CDR3 DNA: TGTGCCAGCAGTATGGCCCTTTTAGGGGAGCAGTTCTTC; D gene: .; J gene: TRBJ2-1; clone size: many; V gene: TRBV2
CDR3 protein: CASSLGWTSTGELFF; CDR3 DNA: TGTGCCAGCAGCTTAGGCTGGACGAGCACCGGGGAGCTGTTTTTT; D gene: .; J gene: TRBJ2-2; clone size: once; V gene: TRBV11-2
CDR3 protein: CASSLLAGGPTEQYF; CDR3 DNA: TGTGCCAGCAGCTTACTTGCGGGAGGTCCAACCGAGCAGTACTTC; D gene: TRBD2; J gene: TRBJ2-7; clone size: many; V gene: TRBV7-3
CDR3 protein: CASSKLRGSTSGTKTYEQYF; CDR3 DNA: TGTGCCAGCAGCAAACTAAGGGGTTCGACTAGCGGGACAAAAACCTACGAGCAGTACTTC; D gene: TRBD2; J gene: TRBJ2-7; clone size: few; V gene: TRBV28
CDR3 protein: CASSPNAYRDKPGANVLTF; CDR3 DNA: TGTGCCAGCAGTCCCAACGCCTACAGGGACAAACCTGGGGCCAACGTCCTGACTTTC; D gene: .; J gene: TRBJ2-6; clone size: many; V gene: TRBV2
CDR3 protein: CASSFRRLDIQYF; CDR3 DNA: TGTGCCAGCAGTTTTAGGAGGTTGGACATTCAGTACTTC; D gene: .; J gene: TRBJ2-4; clone size: many; V gene: TRBV27
CDR3 protein: CASSPVGAGTDTQYF; CDR3 DNA: TGTGCCAGCAGCCCGGTGGGGGCCGGCACAGATACGCAGTATTTT; D gene: .; J gene: TRBJ2-3; clone size: many; V gene: TRBV3-1
CDR3 protein: CASSVDLGANYGYTF; CDR3 DNA: TGTGCCAGCAGCGTCGACCTGGGGGCTAACTATGGCTACACCTTC; D gene: .; J gene: TRBJ1-2; clone size: .; V gene: TRBV9
CDR3 protein: CASSYSSTGGQRSYNEQFF; CDR3 DNA: TGTGCCAGCAGTTACTCGAGTACGGGGGGACAACGTTCCTACAATGAGCAGTTCTTC; D gene: .; J gene: TRBJ2-1; clone size: many; V gene: TRBV6-2/TRBV6-3
CDR3 protein: CASSLVDRTDNEQFF; CDR3 DNA: TGTGCCAGCAGCTTAGTGGACAGGACAGACAATGAGCAGTTCTTC; D gene: TRBD1; J gene: TRBJ2-1; clone size: .; V gene: TRBV7-9
CDR3 protein: CASSQGVGISKNIQYF; CDR3 DNA: TGTGCCAGCAGCCAAGGAGTCGGGATATCCAAAAACATTCAGTACTTC; D gene: .; J gene: TRBJ2-4; clone size: few; V gene: TRBV3-1
CDR3 protein: CASSASWRGGPGTQYF; CDR3 DNA: TGTGCCAGCAGTGCTAGCTGGCGGGGGGGCCCTGGTACGCAGTATTTT; D gene: TRBD2; J gene: TRBJ2-3; clone size: .; V gene: TRBV2
CDR3 protein: CASSGLNTGELFF; CDR3 DNA: TGTGCCAGCAGCGGACTAAACACCGGGGAGCTGTTTTTT; D gene: .; J gene: TRBJ2-2; clone size: many; V gene: TRBV14
CDR3 protein: CASSPNRAAVHTEAFF; CDR3 DNA: TGTGCCAGCAGCCCGAACAGGGCAGCGGTACACACTGAAGCTTTCTTT; D gene: .; J gene: TRBJ1-1; clone size: many; V gene: TRBV7-3
CDR3 protein: CSAGDRGQGQYGYTF; CDR3 DNA: TGCAGTGCTGGGGACAGGGGGCAAGGACAGTATGGCTACACCTTC; D gene: TRBD1; J gene: TRBJ1-2; clone size: many; V gene: TRBV20-1
CDR3 protein: CASSPRELRETQYF; CDR3 DNA: TGTGCCAGCAGCCCGAGGGAATTAAGGGAGACCCAGTACTTC; D gene: .; J gene: TRBJ2-5; clone size: .; V gene: TRBV6-1
CDR3 protein: CASSLGLTANEQFF; CDR3 DNA: TGTGCCAGCAGCTTGGGCCTCACGGCCAATGAGCAGTTCTTC; D gene: .; J gene: TRBJ2-1; clone size: .; V gene: TRBV13
CDR3 protein: CASSYPQGAMNTGAFF; CDR3 DNA: TGTGCCAGCAGTTACCCCCAGGGCGCGATGAACACTGGAGCTTTCTTT; D gene: .; J gene: TRBJ1-1; clone size: few; V gene: TRBV6-2/TRBV6-3
CDR3 protein: CASSTGEGYTEAFF; CDR3 DNA: TGTGCCAGTAGTACTGGGGAGGGGTACACTGAAGCTTTCTTT; D gene: .; J gene: TRBJ1-1; clone size: .; V gene: TRBV19
CDR3 protein: CASSRRGQGLGGGYTF; CDR3 DNA: TGTGCCAGTAGTCGTCGAGGACAGGGCCTCGGCGGTGGCTACACCTTC; D gene: TRBD1; J gene: TRBJ1-2; clone size: .; V gene: TRBV19
CDR3 protein: CSASVGGAPNEQFF; CDR3 DNA: TGCAGTGCTAGCGTGGGCGGGGCACCGAATGAGCAGTTCTTC; D gene: .; J gene: TRBJ2-1; clone size: many; V gene: TRBV20-1
CDR3 protein: CASSATRSGWNEQFF; CDR3 DNA: TGTGCCAGCAGTGCGACTAGGTCAGGTTGGAATGAGCAGTTCTTC; D gene: .; J gene: TRBJ2-1; clone size: few; V gene: TRBV6-4
CDR3 protein: CASSYPQGNRETQYF; CDR3 DNA: TGTGCCAGCAGTTACCCTCAGGGAAATCGAGAGACCCAGTACTTC; D gene: .; J gene: TRBJ2-5; clone size: many; V gene: TRBV6-2/TRBV6-3
CDR3 protein: CASSLGGPLNTEAFF; CDR3 DNA: TGTGCCAGCAGCTTAGGGGGCCCTTTGAACACTGAAGCTTTCTTT; D gene: .; J gene: TRBJ1-1; clone size: .; V gene: TRBV7-6
CDR3 protein: CASSQERDRNYGYTF; CDR3 DNA: TGCGCCAGCAGCCAGGAGAGAGACAGGAACTATGGCTACACCTTC; D gene: .; J gene: TRBJ1-2; clone size: .; V gene: TRBV4-1
CDR3 protein: CASSLREAGELFF; CDR3 DNA: TGCGCCAGCAGCTTGCGGGAGGCCGGGGAGCTGTTTTTT; D gene: TRBD2; J gene: TRBJ2-2; clone size: few; V gene: TRBV5-1
CDR3 protein: CSVEGQSQETQYF; CDR3 DNA: TGCAGCGTTGAAGGTCAAAGCCAAGAGACCCAGTACTTC; D gene: .; J gene: TRBJ2-5; clone size: few; V gene: TRBV29-1
CDR3 protein: CSARDSGQWSYEQYF; CDR3 DNA: TGCAGTGCTAGAGATTCGGGACAGTGGTCCTACGAGCAGTACTTC; D gene: TRBD1; J gene: TRBJ2-7; clone size: many; V gene: TRBV20-1
CDR3 protein: CASTLSTGYNEQFF; CDR3 DNA: TGTGCCAGCACCTTATCGACAGGTTACAATGAGCAGTTCTTC; D gene: .; J gene: TRBJ2-1; clone size: medium-sized; V gene: TRBV11-2
CDR3 protein: CSVVSRITALNEQFF; CDR3 DNA: TGCAGCGTTGTATCCAGGATAACAGCATTGAATGAGCAGTTCTTC; D gene: .; J gene: TRBJ2-1; clone size: few; V gene: TRBV29-1
CDR3 protein: CASSGTGRGNTIYF; CDR3 DNA: TGTGCCAGCAGTGGAACAGGGCGCGGAAACACCATATATTTT; D gene: .; J gene: TRBJ1-3; clone size: .; V gene: TRBV6-1
CDR3 protein: CASSVEDSYEQYF; CDR3 DNA: TGTGCCAGCAGCGTAGAGGACTCCTACGAGCAGTACTTC; D gene: .; J gene: TRBJ2-7; clone size: .; V gene: TRBV9
CDR3 protein: CASSDGTPNYGYTF; CDR3 DNA: TGCGCCAGCAGCGACGGGACGCCGAACTATGGCTACACCTTC; D gene: .; J gene: TRBJ1-2; clone size: many; V gene: TRBV5-1
CDR3 protein: CASSGGGYNEQFF; CDR3 DNA: TGTGCCAGCAGCGGGGGAGGTTACAATGAGCAGTTCTTC; D gene: .; J gene: TRBJ2-1; clone size: .; V gene: TRBV12-3/TRBV12-4
CDR3 protein: CSVAQGARANYGYTF; CDR3 DNA: TGCAGCGTTGCTCAGGGGGCAAGAGCTAACTATGGCTACACCTTC; D gene: TRBD1; J gene: TRBJ1-2; clone size: many; V gene: TRBV29-1
CDR3 protein: CATEAGSSYEQYF; CDR3 DNA: TGTGCCACCGAGGCGGGGAGCTCCTACGAGCAGTACTTC; D gene: .; J gene: TRBJ2-7; clone size: few; V gene: TRBV10-3
CDR3 protein: CASSLPQTSGTPREQYF; CDR3 DNA: TGTGCCAGCAGCTTGCCCCAGACTAGCGGGACCCCCCGCGAGCAGTACTTC; D gene: TRBD2; J gene: TRBJ2-7; clone size: many; V gene: TRBV28
CDR3 protein: CASTGGTGLGGEQFF; CDR3 DNA: TGTGCCAGCACCGGGGGGACAGGGCTTGGGGGTGAGCAGTTCTTC; D gene: TRBD1; J gene: TRBJ2-1; clone size: many; V gene: TRBV28
CDR3 protein: CASSLSGGTGGAPTF; CDR3 DNA: TGTGCCAGCAGTTTATCAGGAGGGACGGGAGGGGCCCCTACCTTC; D gene: .; J gene: TRBJ1-2; clone size: .; V gene: TRBV27
CDR3 protein: CASSQDGGRRDGELFF; CDR3 DNA: TGTGCCAGCAGCCAAGACGGCGGGAGGCGTGACGGGGAGCTGTTTTTT; D gene: TRBD2; J gene: TRBJ2-2; clone size: .; V gene: TRBV3-1
CDR3 protein: CASSVTTGTGVLSNQPQHF; CDR3 DNA: TGTGCCAGCAGTGTGACTACCGGGACAGGGGTACTAAGCAATCAGCCCCAGCATTTT; D gene: TRBD1; J gene: TRBJ1-5; clone size: .; V gene: TRBV6-1
CDR3 protein: CSARVRADGYTF; CDR3 DNA: TGCAGTGCTAGAGTCAGAGCCGATGGCTACACCTTC; D gene: .; J gene: TRBJ1-2; clone size: .; V gene: TRBV20-1